This TCR beta chain was observed in a study of tumor-infiltrating lymphocytes in primary liver carcinoma. At the level of the study: The patients included men and women who were aged 30 to 69 years. Study findings and constraints: Each sample was bulk and unsorted; consequently, CD4+ and CD8+ repertoires were not compared.

The V gene lost 3 bases and the J gene lost 4 bases, with 13 bases spanning the gap. CDR1 is SGHAT and CDR2 is FQNNGV in the germline V gene. The CDR3 length is 15 residues. Extraction also yielded germline DNA, while blood RNA was obtained from unsorted whole blood. Treatment-naive at the time, the patients had chronic HBV infection. Comments on this clonotype: As yet, its antigen is unknown.

TCR beta cDNA was made from 400 to 500 ng total RNA with a constant-region primer. Libraries for TCR beta were built through three nested multiplex PCR rounds, which together made up a slightly modified ARM-PCR procedure. Use of TRBV1-TRBV30 forward primers with a C-beta reverse primer characterized the first two PCR rounds, which lasted roughly 11 cycles each. Using its own MiXCR run on the multiplex PCR reads, TCRdb lists one record per CDR3 protein. The table records around 330,000 distinct CDR3 sequences, approximately 54% of them present only once. This chain links TRBV11-2 with TRBJ2-1, with D unresolved. Sequencing was performed on peripheral blood. The clonotype originates from a woman in her 30s with primary liver carcinoma and hepatitis B virus infection. The CDR3 loop reads CASSLSVSGYNEQFF. The CDR3 coding sequence is TGTGCCAGCAGCTTGTCCGTTTCTGGATACAATGAGCAGTTCTTC. Drawing the rest from reference TRBV11-2 and TRBJ2-1, the complete variable domain is EAGVAQSPRYKIIEKRQSVAFWCNPISGHATLYWYQQILGQGPKLLIQFQNNGVVDDSQLPKDRFSAERLKGVDSTLKIQPAKLEDSAVYLCASSLSVSGYNEQFFGPGTRLTVL.